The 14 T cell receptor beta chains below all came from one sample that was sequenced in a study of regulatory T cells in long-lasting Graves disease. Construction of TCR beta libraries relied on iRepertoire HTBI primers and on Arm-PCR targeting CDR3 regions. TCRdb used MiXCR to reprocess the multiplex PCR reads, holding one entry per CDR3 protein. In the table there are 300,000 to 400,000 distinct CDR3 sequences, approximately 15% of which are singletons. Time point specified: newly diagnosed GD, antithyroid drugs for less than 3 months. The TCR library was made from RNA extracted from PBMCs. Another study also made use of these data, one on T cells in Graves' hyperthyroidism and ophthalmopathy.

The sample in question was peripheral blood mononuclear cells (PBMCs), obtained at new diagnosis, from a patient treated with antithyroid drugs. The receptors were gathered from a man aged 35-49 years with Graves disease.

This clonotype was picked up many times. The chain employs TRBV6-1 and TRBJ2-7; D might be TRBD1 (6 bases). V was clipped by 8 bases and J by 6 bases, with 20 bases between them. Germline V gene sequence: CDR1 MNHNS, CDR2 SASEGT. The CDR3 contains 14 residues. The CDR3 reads CASGAHRERREQYF. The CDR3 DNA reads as TGTGCCAGCGGTGCTCACAGGGAGCGGCGCGAGCAGTACTTC.

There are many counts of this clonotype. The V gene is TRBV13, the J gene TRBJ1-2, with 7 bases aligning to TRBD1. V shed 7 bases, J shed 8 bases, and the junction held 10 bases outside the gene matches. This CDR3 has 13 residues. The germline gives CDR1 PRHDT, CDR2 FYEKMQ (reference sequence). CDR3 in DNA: TGTGCCAGCACGGAGAGACAGGGTTGGGGCTACACCTTC. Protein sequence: CASTERQGWGYTF.

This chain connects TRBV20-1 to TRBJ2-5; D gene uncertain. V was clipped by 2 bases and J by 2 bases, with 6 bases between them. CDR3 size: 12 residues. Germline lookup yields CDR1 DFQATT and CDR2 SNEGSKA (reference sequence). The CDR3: CSARTRQETQYF. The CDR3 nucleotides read TGCAGTGCTAGAACCAGACAAGAGACCCAGTACTTC.

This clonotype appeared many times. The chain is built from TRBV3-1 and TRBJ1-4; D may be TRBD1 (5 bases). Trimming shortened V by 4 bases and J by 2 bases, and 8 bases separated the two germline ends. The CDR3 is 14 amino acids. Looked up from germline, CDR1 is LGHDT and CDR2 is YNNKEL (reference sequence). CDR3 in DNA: TGTGCCAGCAGCCTCCGGGGGACTAATGAAAAACTGTTTTTT. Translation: CASSLRGTNEKLFF.

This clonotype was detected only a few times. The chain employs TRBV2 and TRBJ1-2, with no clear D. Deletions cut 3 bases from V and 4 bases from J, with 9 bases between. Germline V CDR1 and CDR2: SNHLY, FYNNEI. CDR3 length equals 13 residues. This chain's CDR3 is CASSDAAGYGYTF. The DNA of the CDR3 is TGTGCCAGCAGTGACGCGGCGGGCTATGGCTACACCTTC.

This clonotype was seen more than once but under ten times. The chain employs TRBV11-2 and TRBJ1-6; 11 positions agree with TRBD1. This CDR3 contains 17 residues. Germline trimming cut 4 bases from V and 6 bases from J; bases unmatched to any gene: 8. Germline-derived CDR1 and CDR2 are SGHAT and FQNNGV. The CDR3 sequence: CASSYGTGGSINSPLHF. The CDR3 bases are TGTGCCAGCAGCTACGGGACAGGGGGATCGATTAATTCACCCCTCCACTTT. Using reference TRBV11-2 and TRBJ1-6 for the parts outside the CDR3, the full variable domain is EAGVAQSPRYKIIEKRQSVAFWCNPISGHATLYWYQQILGQGPKLLIQFQNNGVVDDSQLPKDRFSAERLKGVDSTLKIQPAKLEDSAVYLCASSYGTGGSINSPLHFGNGTRLTVT.

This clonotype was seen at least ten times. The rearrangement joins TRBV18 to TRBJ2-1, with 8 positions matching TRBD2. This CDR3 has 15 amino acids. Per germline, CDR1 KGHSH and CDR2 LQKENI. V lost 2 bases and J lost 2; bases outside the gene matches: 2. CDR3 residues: CASSPTGLAYNEQFF. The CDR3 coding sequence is TGTGCCAGCTCACCAACGGGACTAGCCTACAATGAGCAGTTCTTC.

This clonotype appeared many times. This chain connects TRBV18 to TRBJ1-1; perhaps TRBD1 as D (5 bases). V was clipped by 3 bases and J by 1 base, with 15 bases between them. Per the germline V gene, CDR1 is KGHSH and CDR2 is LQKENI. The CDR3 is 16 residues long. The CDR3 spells CASSPQGFISNTEAFF. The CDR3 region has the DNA TGTGCCAGCTCACCGCAGGGTTTTATATCGAACACTGAAGCTTTCTTT. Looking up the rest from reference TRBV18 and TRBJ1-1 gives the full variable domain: NAGVMQNPRHLVRRRGQEARLRCSPMKGHSHVYWYRQLPEEGLKFMVYLQKENIIDESGMPKERFSAEFPKEGPSILRIQQVVRGDSAAYFCASSPQGFISNTEAFFGQGTRLTVV.

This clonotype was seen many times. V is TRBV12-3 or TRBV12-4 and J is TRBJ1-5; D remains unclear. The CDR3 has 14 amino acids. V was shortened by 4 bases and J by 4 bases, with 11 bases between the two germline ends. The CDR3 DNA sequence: TGTGCCAGCAGTTCTTCCGGATTAAATCAGCCCCAGCATTTT. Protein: CASSSSGLNQPQHF.

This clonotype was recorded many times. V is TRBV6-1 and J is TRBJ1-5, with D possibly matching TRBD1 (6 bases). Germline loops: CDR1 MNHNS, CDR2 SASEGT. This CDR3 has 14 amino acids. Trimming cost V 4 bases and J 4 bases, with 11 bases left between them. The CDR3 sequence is CASSASGTNQPQHF. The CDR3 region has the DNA TGTGCCAGCAGTGCCTCCGGGACAAATCAGCCCCAGCATTTT.

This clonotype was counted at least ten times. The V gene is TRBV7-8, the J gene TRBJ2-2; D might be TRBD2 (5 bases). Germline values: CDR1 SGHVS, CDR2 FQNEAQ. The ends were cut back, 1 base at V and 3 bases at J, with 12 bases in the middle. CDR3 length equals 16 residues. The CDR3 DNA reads TGTGCCAGCAGCTTAGTCGGGGTCGGGGACACCGGGGAGCTGTTTTTT. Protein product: CASSLVGVGDTGELFF.

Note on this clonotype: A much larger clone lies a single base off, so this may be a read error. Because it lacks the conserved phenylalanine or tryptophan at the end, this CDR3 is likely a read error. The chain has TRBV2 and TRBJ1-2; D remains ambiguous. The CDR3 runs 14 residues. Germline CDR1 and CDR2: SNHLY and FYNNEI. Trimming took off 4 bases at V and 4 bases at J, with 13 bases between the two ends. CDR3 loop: CASSGVRPGYGYTS. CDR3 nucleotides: TGTGCCAGCAGTGGGGTCAGACCGGGCTATGGCTACACCTCC.

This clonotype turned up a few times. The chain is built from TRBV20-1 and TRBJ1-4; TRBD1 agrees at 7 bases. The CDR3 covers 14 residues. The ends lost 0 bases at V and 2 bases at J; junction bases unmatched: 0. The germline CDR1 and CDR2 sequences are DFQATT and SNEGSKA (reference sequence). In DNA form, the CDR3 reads TGCAGTGCTAGAGAGGGACAGACTAATGAAAAACTGTTTTTT. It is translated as CSAREGQTNEKLFF.

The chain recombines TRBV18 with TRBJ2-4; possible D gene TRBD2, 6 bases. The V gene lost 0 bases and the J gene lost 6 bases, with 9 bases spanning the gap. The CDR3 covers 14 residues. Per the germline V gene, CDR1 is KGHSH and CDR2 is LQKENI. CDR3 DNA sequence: TGTGCCAGCTCACCACCGGGGAGGCGAAACATTCAGTACTTC. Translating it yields CASSPPGRRNIQYF.